One and the same sample provided the 18 T cell receptor beta chains below, sequenced in a study of beta chain features in type 1 diabetes. Every isolated RNA sample was fully reverse transcribed, so sequencing captured expressed TCRB transcripts. The data were produced by immunoSEQ multiplex PCR, yet TCRdb's version contains in-frame clones alone and is incomplete. The sample has more than 550,000 clones; about 14% are singletons. Antigens for these TCRs are unknown. General study findings and limits: Among all four CD4+ subsets, Type 1 diabetes patients had TCRB CDR3s that were moderately but significantly shorter.

Sequencing was performed on naive CD4+ T cells from blood. The source of these receptors is a man aged 18 to 30 with type 1 diabetes.

This clone turned up a few times. V usage is TRBV30 and J usage is TRBJ2-1, with 13 bases identical to TRBD2. The germline CDR1 and CDR2 sequences are GTSNPN and SVGIG (reference sequence). CDR3 length: 16 amino acids. V lost 1 base and J lost 4; bases outside the gene matches: 4. CDR3 nucleotides: TGTGCCTGGAGTGACCCGGGACTAGCGGGATACAATGAGCAGTTCTTC. It specifies CAWSDPGLAGYNEQFF.

The CDR3 nucleotides are TGTGCCAGCATCGGGACAGGGAATGAAAAACTGTTTTTT. Its protein is CASIGTGNEKLFF. The chain has TRBV28 and TRBJ1-4; 9 positions match TRBD1. CDR1 MDHEN and CDR2 SYDVKM come from the germline V gene. The CDR3 extends over 13 amino acids. J was trimmed by 5 bases and V by 7 bases; bases with no gene match: 2.

This clone was seen only a few times. The chain couples TRBV2 to TRBJ1-1; D is perhaps TRBD1 (6 bases). The V gene's germline CDR1 is SNHLY and CDR2 FYNNEI. With 7 bases removed from V and 0 bases from J, the gap between germline ends came to 9 bases. This CDR3 has 13 residues. CDR3: CASNRVMNTEAFF. In nucleotides, the CDR3 is TGTGCCAGCAACAGGGTCATGAACACTGAAGCTTTCTTT.

The rearrangement uses TRBV19 and TRBJ2-1, with 9 nucleotides matching TRBD2. This CDR3 has 15 amino acids. The trim removed 11 bases at V and 6 bases at J, leaving 14 bases unmatched. Germline lookup yields CDR1 LNHDA and CDR2 SQIVND (reference sequence). In DNA form, the CDR3 reads TGTGCCTCCGCTAGCGGGGTTGTAATAGGCAATGAGCAGTTCTTC. Translating gives CASASGVVIGNEQFF.

This chain connects TRBV5-1 to TRBJ2-1; possibly TRBD2 for D (5 bases). Germline V gene sequence: CDR1 SGHRS, CDR2 YFSETQ. The CDR3 sequence is 11 residues long. Trimming left V 10 bases short and J 10 bases short, with 15 bases between. CDR3 DNA: TGCGCCTCGCGAGGAGGCGGCGAGCAGTTCTTC. Residues: CASRGGGEQFF.

The chain has TRBV7-6 and TRBJ2-5, with TRBD1 matching over 7 bases. J lost 1 base, V lost 1 base, and 0 bases had no gene match. Germline CDR1 and CDR2: SGHVS and FNYEAQ. The CDR3 runs 14 residues. In nucleotides, the CDR3 is TGTGCCAGCAGCTTAGGGGACAGCCAAGAGACCCAGTACTTC. Its protein is CASSLGDSQETQYF.

This clone was seen a handful of times. V usage is TRBV30 and J usage is TRBJ2-7, with TRBD1 identical over 9 bases. The CDR3 runs 16 residues. The V gene end was trimmed by 2 bases and the J gene end by 3 bases; junction bases not matched to a gene: 11. The germline V gene has CDR1 GTSNPN and CDR2 SVGIG (reference sequence). Written as DNA, the CDR3 is TGTGCCTGGAGTTCCGGAGGGACAGGGAGGCTCTACGAGCAGTACTTC. This encodes CAWSSGGTGRLYEQYF.

This clone has more than one count but fewer than ten. The V gene is TRBV9, the J gene TRBJ1-2; the D is unclear. Trimming pared 0 bases from V and 4 bases from J, leaving 10 bases between. Germline V gene data show CDR1 as SGDLS and CDR2 as YYNGEE. The CDR3 length is 14 residues. CDR3 region: CASSVEGLGYGYTF. DNA of the CDR3: TGTGCCAGCAGCGTAGAAGGGCTGGGCTATGGCTACACCTTC.

The V call is TRBV30, the J call TRBJ1-6, with a tentative D call TRBD1 (5 bases). Germline V gene lookup returns CDR1 GTSNPN and CDR2 SVGIG (reference sequence). This CDR3 has 14 amino acids. The germline V and J ends were trimmed by 0 bases and 11 bases, with 14 bases remaining between them. The CDR3 reads CAWSVNLQVTPLHF. The CDR3 coding sequence is TGTGCCTGGAGTGTTAACCTACAGGTAACACCCCTCCACTTT.

The V call is TRBV5-4, the J call TRBJ2-3; no definite D call. Germline CDR1 is SGHNT and CDR2 is YYREEE (reference sequence). The V gene lost 0 bases and the J gene lost 3 bases, with 8 bases spanning the gap. The CDR3 sequence is 14 residues long. This CDR3 is CASSLAVPTDTQYF. CDR3 nucleotides: TGTGCCAGCAGCTTGGCGGTTCCGACAGATACGCAGTATTTT.

Only a few counts were recorded for this clone. V and J are TRBV25-1 and TRBJ1-1; D uncertain. Germline CDR1 MGHDK, CDR2 SYGVNS. V dropped 9 bases and J dropped 7 bases, with 12 bases sitting between them. There are 11 residues in the CDR3. CDR3 DNA sequence: TGTGCCAGTATGTATTGGGATGAAGCTTTCTTT. This codes for CASMYWDEAFF.

This clone was counted only a few times. The gene calls are TRBV4-1 and TRBJ2-7, with D unresolved. CDR3 size: 13 residues. Germline V gene data show CDR1 as MGHRA and CDR2 as YSYEKL. Deletions cut 1 base from V and 3 bases from J, with 7 bases between. This CDR3 reads CASSQVVGYEQYF. The CDR3 DNA reads as TGCGCCAGCAGCCAAGTGGTCGGCTACGAGCAGTACTTC.

This clone was seen a single time. The rearrangement uses TRBV9 and TRBJ2-5; the D is unclear. The length of the CDR3 is 15 residues. In germline, CDR1 is SGDLS, CDR2 YYNGEE. V lost 0 bases and J lost 4, with 13 bases in between. This CDR3 is CASSVGGFALETQYF. In nucleotides, the CDR3 is TGTGCCAGCAGCGTAGGTGGATTCGCCTTAGAGACCCAGTACTTC.

This clone showed up just a few times. The chain has TRBV7-9 and TRBJ2-3, with TRBD1 identical over 9 bases. Germline CDR1 reads SEHNR; CDR2 reads FQNEAQ (reference sequence). V lost 6 bases and J lost 0; bases outside the gene matches: 10. This CDR3 has 17 residues. The CDR3 coding sequence is TGTGCCAGCAGAGGGACAGGGACTAATCATAGCACAGATACGCAGTATTTT. This gives the protein CASRGTGTNHSTDTQYF.

The gene calls are TRBV5-6 and TRBJ2-5; D gene uncertain. V was trimmed by 3 bases and J by 6 bases, leaving 15 bases between them. The germline V gene has CDR1 SGHDT and CDR2 YYEEEE. The length of the CDR3 is 14 residues. This CDR3 reads CASSSWALRKTQYF. The CDR3 DNA follows: TGTGCCAGCAGCTCCTGGGCCCTACGGAAGACCCAGTACTTC.

This chain uses TRBV7-9 with TRBJ2-7; no reliable D call. V gave up 4 bases and J gave up 1 base, with 23 bases separating them. The germline gives CDR1 SEHNR, CDR2 FQNEAQ (reference sequence). The CDR3 has 18 residues. CDR3: CASSSPPKGYQRSYEQYF. The CDR3 bases are TGTGCCAGCAGCTCGCCCCCGAAAGGGTATCAGAGGTCCTACGAGCAGTACTTC.

This clone has a handful of counts. The rearrangement joins TRBV27 to TRBJ2-1, with D possibly TRBD2 on 5 matching bases. The CDR3 length is 16 residues. Germline V CDR1 and CDR2: MNHEY, SMNVEV (reference sequence). Trimming removed 2 bases at V and 2 bases at J, with 13 bases between. In DNA form, the CDR3 reads TGTGCCAGCAGTTTAAACGGCGGGCAGACCTACAATGAGCAGTTCTTC. It codes for CASSLNGGQTYNEQFF.

This clone was seen a few times. The chain uses TRBV18 and TRBJ1-2, with 7 bases matching TRBD1. CDR3 length equals 13 residues. The V and J ends lost 5 bases and 4 bases, in that order; junction bases with no gene match: 4. Germline values: CDR1 KGHSH, CDR2 LQKENI. CDR3 sequence (DNA): TGTGCCAGCTCAGAGGGACAGATCTATGGCTACACCTTC. It specifies CASSEGQIYGYTF.